This TCR beta chain was retrieved from a study of response to subunit inactivated influenza vaccine. TCRdb passed the RT-PCR reads through MiXCR, listing each CDR3 protein once. The sample has hundreds of thousands of distinct CDR3 sequences, over 11% seen once; the top ten hold 6.5% to 8.5%. The length of the CDR3 is 14 residues. Germline V gives CDR1 DFQATT, CDR2 SNEGSKA (reference sequence). V lost 0 bases and J 3 bases, leaving 10 bases between the germline ends. The TCR comes from a man over 45 who received an inactivated influenza vaccine. The sequenced sample was PBMCs from blood, obtained around 14 days before vaccination. The chain joins TRBV20-1 to TRBJ2-3; D is ambiguous. CDR3 nucleotides: TGCAGTGCTAGAGATTTCAGGTCGACAGATACGCAGTATTTT. Encoded protein: CSARDFRSTDTQYF.